This record concerns one T cell receptor beta chain sequence. Its cognate antigen is unknown. This sample stems from a study of graft-versus-host responses after intestinal transplantation. The CDR3 consists of 13 residues. From germline, CDR1 is SNHLY and CDR2 FYNNEI. V lost 5 bases, J lost 3 bases, and 3 bases stayed unmatched. Method: immunoSEQ multiplex PCR; TCRdb's copy keeps in-frame clones and lacks some. The data show under 150,000 clones, with approximately 90% seen just once and around 0.2% held by the top ten. The receptor's source is a human donor who received an intestinal transplant. This rearrangement joins TRBV2 to TRBJ1-2, with 7 bases matching TRBD1. The specimen comprised unstimulated CD4+ T cells sorted from spleen or lymph node cells, sampled before intestinal transplant. In nucleotides, the CDR3 is TGTGCCAGCAGTCAGGGGGTGTACTATGGCTACACCTTC. Amino acid sequence: CASSQGVYYGYTF. Based on the CDR3 plus reference TRBV2 and TRBJ1-2, the full variable domain is EPEVTQTPSHQVTQMGQEVILRCVPISNHLYFYWYRQILGQKVEFLVSFYNNEISEKSEIFDDQFSVERPDGSNFTLKIRSTKLEDSAMYFCASSQGVYYGYTFGSGTRLTVV.